This T cell receptor beta chain was captured in a study of PD-1 and CTLA-4 blockade in melanoma. Clones were read by immunoSEQ multiplex PCR, and TCRdb kept only the in-frame ones, dropping some. The data show roughly 16,000 clones, roughly 73% seen once. Germline assignment: CDR1 SGHNT and CDR2 YENEEA. V lost 3 bases to trimming and J lost 1 base; unmatched junction nucleotides: 7. This CDR3 spans 16 amino acids. This sample comprised CD8+ T cells from peripheral blood, obtained before anti-PD-1 treatment. The chain carries TRBV11-3 and TRBJ2-7, with TRBD2 matching 9 bases. The receptor was isolated from a human donor with melanoma. CDR3 nucleotide sequence: TGTGCCAGCAGCTTTAGTAGCGGGAGCGGGTCCTACGAGCAGTACTTC. It is translated as CASSFSSGSGSYEQYF.